This entry lists 23 T cell receptor beta chains sequenced from one sample in a study of blood T cells in healthy people across ages. Primed by a sample-barcoded 5' primer and a J-beta primer mix, a second PCR proceeded for about 7 to 11 cycles. TCRdb processed the 5' RACE reads anew with MiXCR; each CDR3 protein has one entry. This sample has fewer than 900,000 distinct CDR3 sequences, with 43% found just once. Material for sequencing was blood. The source is a woman aged 55-70 years in good health.

Comments on this clonotype: Because the CDR3 is missing its conserved closing phenylalanine or tryptophan, this is likely a read error. The rearrangement links TRBV20-1 to TRBJ2-5; D is ambiguous. The CDR3 has 15 residues. V was cut by 4 bases and J by 1 base, with 16 bases left in between. Germline V lookup: CDR1 DFQATT, CDR2 SNEGSKA (reference sequence). The CDR3 nucleotides read TGCAGTGCTATAAGTGAGCGTCAAGTCCAAGAGACCCAGTACTTA. Its translation: CSAISERQVQETQYL.

This clonotype was seen a handful of times. This sequence joins TRBV27 and TRBJ2-7; TRBD1 is a possible D gene (6 bases). Germline loops: CDR1 MNHEY, CDR2 SMNVEV (reference sequence). V shed 8 bases and J shed 1 base, with 18 bases lying between them. This CDR3 region has 15 residues. The CDR3 DNA reads TGTGCCAGCCGCCTCCTACAGGGTGGGTCCTACGAGCAGTACTTC. As protein: CASRLLQGGSYEQYF.

This clonotype was observed at least ten times. The CDR3 bases are TGCAGTGCCAGCCGGACAGGGAGCACAGATACGCAGTATTTT. Translated, it gives CSASRTGSTDTQYF. The chain recombines TRBV20-1 with TRBJ2-3; 8 bases fit TRBD1. The germline CDR1 and CDR2 sequences are DFQATT and SNEGSKA (reference sequence). Trimming at V came to 6 bases and at J to 0 bases, leaving 5 bases not matched to a gene. The CDR3 sequence is 14 residues long.

This chain links TRBV11-2 with TRBJ2-3; D unresolved. V was pared by 5 bases and J by 0 bases, with 18 bases between. Germline V gives CDR1 SGHAT, CDR2 FQNNGV. The CDR3 sequence is 17 residues long. The CDR3 loop reads CASSPSEIISSTDTQYF. The CDR3 nucleotides read TGTGCCAGCAGCCCGTCAGAAATCATTTCTAGCACAGATACGCAGTATTTT.

Concerning this clonotype: A much larger clone sits a single nucleotide away, making a read error possible. The V and J genes are TRBV5-1 and TRBJ2-7, with 7 bases identical to TRBD1. The CDR3 sequence is 15 residues long. Germline assignment: CDR1 SGHRS and CDR2 YFSETQ. The CDR3 reads CASSNRRDSSDEQYF. The CDR3 DNA follows: TGCGCCAGCAGCAATCGCCGGGACAGCTCCGACGAGCAGTACTTC.

The genes are TRBV20-1 and TRBJ2-5, with TRBD2 identical over 11 bases. The J segment lost 4 bases and the V segment lost 3 bases, leaving 13 bases of the junction unmatched. Germline-derived CDR1 and CDR2 are DFQATT and SNEGSKA (reference sequence). The CDR3 has 17 residues. The CDR3 DNA sequence: TGCAGTGCTAGCCCGTCAATCGAAGGACTAGCGGGAGAGACCCAGTACTTC. Protein sequence: CSASPSIEGLAGETQYF.

This clonotype came up once. This chain links TRBV4-3 with TRBJ2-7; D might be TRBD2 (6 bases). The germline V gene has CDR1 LGHNA and CDR2 YSLEER. Trimming shortened V by 3 bases and J by 1 base, and 10 bases separated the two germline ends. This CDR3 is 14 amino acids long. CDR3 nucleotide sequence: TGCGCCAGCAGCCAGGGACTCCAGTCCTACGAGCAGTACTTC. Amino acid sequence: CASSQGLQSYEQYF.

This chain connects TRBV30 to TRBJ2-7; 7 bases map to TRBD1. Germline lookup yields CDR1 GTSNPN and CDR2 SVGIG (reference sequence). With 0 bases clipped from V and 6 bases from J, the junction kept 8 bases outside the gene matches. The CDR3 extends over 14 amino acids. CDR3 amino acids: CAWSVRQGMREQYF. CDR3 nucleotide sequence: TGTGCCTGGAGTGTACGACAGGGAATGCGCGAGCAGTACTTC.

About this clonotype: At one end the junction does not follow the germline gene, possibly because of a read error. The rearrangement uses TRBV3-1 and TRBJ1-2; 7 nucleotides align to TRBD1. The CDR3 is made up of 13 amino acids. Per the germline V gene, CDR1 is LGHDT and CDR2 is YNNKEL (reference sequence). In nucleotides, the CDR3 is TGTACCAGCAGCCGAGAGACAGGGCATGGCTACACCTTC. Translated: CTSSRETGHGYTF.

In its sample, this clonotype was seen many times. The rearrangement joins TRBV7-9 to TRBJ2-5; 11 positions agree with TRBD2. CDR1 is SEHNR, CDR2 FQNEAQ, per germline (reference sequence). V gave up 5 bases and J gave up 1 base; unmatched junction bases: 3. The CDR3 is 15 residues long. CDR3 sequence (DNA): TGTGCCAGCAGCGCCGGACTAGCGGGCCAAGAGACCCAGTACTTC. Translation gives CASSAGLAGQETQYF. The entire variable domain, with the rest obtained from reference TRBV7-9 and TRBJ2-5, is as follows: DTGVSQNPRHKITKRGQNVTFRCDPISEHNRLYWYRQTLGQGPEFLTYFQNEAQLEKSRLLSDRFSAERPKGSFSTLEIQRTEQGDSAMYLCASSAGLAGQETQYFGPGTRLLVL.

The gene calls are TRBV7-2 and TRBJ1-1, with D possibly being TRBD1 (6 bases). The CDR3 totals 14 residues. V was shortened by 5 bases and J by 4 bases, with 14 bases between the two germline ends. Germline-derived CDR1 and CDR2 are SGHTA and FQGNSA. CDR3 nucleotide sequence: TGTGCCAGCAGCCCCAGGCAGGGGACCACTGAAGCTTTCTTT. Amino acids: CASSPRQGTTEAFF.

Only a few counts were recorded for this clonotype. This chain uses TRBV7-3 with TRBJ2-7; D might be TRBD1 or TRBD2, each matching 5 bases. Germline V gives CDR1 SGHTA, CDR2 FQGTGA. The V and J ends lost 3 bases and 1 base respectively, with 13 bases between them. The CDR3 runs 15 residues. The CDR3 loop reads CASSFGTDASYEQYF. In DNA, the CDR3 is TGTGCCAGCAGCTTCGGGACGGATGCTTCCTACGAGCAGTACTTC.

The chain joins TRBV4-3 to TRBJ1-6, with D hard to call. Per the germline V gene, CDR1 is LGHNA and CDR2 is YSLEER. The CDR3 has 15 residues. V was cut by 0 bases and J by 10 bases, with 13 bases left in between. The CDR3 DNA reads as TGCGCCAGCAGCCAAGAGAGAAGGTCAGGATCACCCCTCCACTTT. This translates into CASSQERRSGSPLHF.

Comments on this clonotype: One junction end disagrees with the germline gene, perhaps due to a read error. The rearrangement joins TRBV11-2 to TRBJ1-2; 7 bases agree with TRBD1. CDR1 and CDR2 (germline): SGHAT, FQNNGV. This CDR3 is built from 13 residues. This CDR3 reads CASSATGPYGYIF. CDR3 coding DNA: TGTGCCAGCAGCGCGACAGGGCCTTATGGCTACATCTTC.

In its sample, this clonotype was seen a few times. This may stem from a read error, because a much larger clone lies one nucleotide away. The chain employs TRBV20-1 and TRBJ1-1, with D hard to call. CDR1 DFQATT and CDR2 SNEGSKA come from the germline V gene (reference sequence). The CDR3 runs to 15 residues. V was pared by 5 bases and J by 5 bases, with 21 bases between. CDR3 bases: TGCAGTGCTCCCCTCGCCCGGGTGGGAGGGACTGAAGCTTTCTTT. As protein: CSAPLARVGGTEAFF.

There are a few counts of this clonotype. The chain joins TRBV7-2 to TRBJ2-5, with D uncertain. This CDR3 has 14 amino acids. Germline V gene lookup returns CDR1 SGHTA and CDR2 FQGNSA. V shed 0 bases and J shed 2 bases, with 7 bases lying between them. The CDR3 loop is CASSLADHQETQYF. The CDR3 DNA sequence: TGTGCCAGCAGCTTAGCGGACCATCAAGAGACCCAGTACTTC.

This clonotype appeared many times. The rearrangement uses TRBV7-9 and TRBJ2-7; 7 bases are shared with TRBD1. The V gene end was trimmed by 5 bases and the J gene end by 7 bases; junction bases not matched to a gene: 17. The CDR3 is 16 amino acids. CDR1 and CDR2 from the germline V gene are SEHNR and FQNEAQ (reference sequence). The CDR3 sequence is CASSPLLHRGDGEQYF. CDR3 DNA: TGTGCCAGCAGCCCCCTCCTCCACAGGGGCGACGGGGAGCAGTACTTC.

This clonotype was picked up a small number of times. V usage is TRBV6-2 or TRBV6-3 and J usage is TRBJ2-7, with TRBD2 identical over 14 bases. Germline loops: CDR1 MNHEY, CDR2 SVGEGT. J lost 7 bases, V lost 2 bases, and 13 bases had no gene match. There are 18 residues in the CDR3. The CDR3 loop reads CASSYGLAGGHEKREQYF. The CDR3 DNA is TGTGCCAGCAGTTACGGACTAGCGGGAGGACACGAAAAAAGGGAGCAGTACTTC.

This clonotype showed up just a few times. V usage is TRBV6-1 and J usage is TRBJ2-3; 12 bases line up with TRBD2. J lost 4 bases, V lost 1 base, and 3 bases had no gene match. Germline V lookup: CDR1 MNHNS, CDR2 SASEGT. The CDR3 runs to 16 residues. Written as DNA, the CDR3 is TGTGCCAGCAGTGAAGGGTCTAGCGGGGGGGCAGATACGCAGTATTTT. This sequence encodes CASSEGSSGGADTQYF.

J is TRBJ2-3 and V is TRBV5-1, with D tentatively TRBD1 (5 bases). The CDR3 runs to 18 residues. Germline V gives CDR1 SGHRS, CDR2 YFSETQ. V lost 0 bases to trimming and J lost 1 base, with 18 bases between them. DNA of the CDR3: TGCGCCAGCAGCTTGGGGGGCGGTTCCCAAGTTGGCACAGATACGCAGTATTTT. The encoded protein is CASSLGGGSQVGTDTQYF.

This clonotype appeared a few times. The chain is built from TRBV20-1 and TRBJ2-5; a weak D match, TRBD2 (5 bases). This CDR3 is built from 11 residues. Germline V gives CDR1 DFQATT, CDR2 SNEGSKA (reference sequence). Trimming took off 6 bases at V and 4 bases at J, with 9 bases between the two ends. CDR3 in DNA: TGCAGTGCGGGAGATAGAGAGACCCAGTACTTC. It yields the protein CSAGDRETQYF.

This clonotype appeared a few times. The chain uses TRBV7-3 and TRBJ1-4; 7 positions agree with TRBD1. Germline trimming cut 0 bases from V and 4 bases from J; bases unmatched to any gene: 2. Germline V gene sequence: CDR1 SGHTA, CDR2 FQGTGA. This CDR3 contains 15 residues. The CDR3 nucleotides are TGTGCCAGCAGCTTAACGGGACAGAATAATGAAAAACTGTTTTTT. Its protein product is CASSLTGQNNEKLFF. Full variable domain (missing parts from reference TRBV7-3 and TRBJ1-4): GAGVSQTPSNKVTEKGKYVELRCDPISGHTALYWYRQSLGQGPEFLIYFQGTGAADDSGLPNDRFFAVRPEGSVSTLKIQRTERGDSAVYLCASSLTGQNNEKLFFGSGTQLSVL.

This chain connects TRBV5-6 to TRBJ1-6, with a weak D call TRBD1 (5 bases). V was pared by 2 bases and J by 0 bases, with 12 bases between. Looked up from germline, CDR1 is SGHDT and CDR2 is YYEEEE. The length of the CDR3 is 17 residues. The CDR3 protein is CASSFGTLSSYNSPLHF. The CDR3 nucleotides read TGTGCCAGCAGCTTTGGGACCCTCAGCTCCTATAATTCACCCCTCCACTTT. Based on the CDR3 plus reference TRBV5-6 and TRBJ1-6, the full variable domain is DAGVTQSPTHLIKTRGQQVTLRCSPKSGHDTVSWYQQALGQGPQFIFQYYEEEERQRGNFPDRFSGHQFPNYSSELNVNALLLGDSALYLCASSFGTLSSYNSPLHFGNGTRLTVT.